This entry features one T cell receptor (beta chain) sequence. The record originates from a study of long-term antiretroviral therapy in people with HIV. This CDR3 has 12 amino acids. The V gene lost 1 base and the J gene lost 4 bases, with 4 bases spanning the gap. Per germline, CDR1 SEHNR and CDR2 FQNEAQ (reference sequence). Run at survey level, the immunoSEQ assay was version v3.0. Sequencing aimed to cover roughly 40,000-55,000 T-cell genomes per sample. Method: immunoSEQ multiplex PCR; TCRdb's copy keeps in-frame clones and lacks some. The sample contains approximately 26,000 clones, approximately 93% of which appear only once.

This TCR was recovered from a young man with HIV. The sequencing here drew on unsorted PBMCs, taken 3.1 years after starting antiretroviral therapy. The chain joins TRBV7-9 to TRBJ2-5; D not certain. DNA for the CDR3: TGTGCCAGCAGCTTAGGACGAGAGACCCAGTACTTC. As protein: CASSLGRETQYF.